This T cell receptor beta chain was captured by sequencing in a study of blood T cell repertoires in COVID-19. Study-wide context: Spain, Italy and the United States supplied samples that represented acute and convalescent COVID-19.

Germline loops: CDR1 SEHNR, CDR2 FQNEAQ (reference sequence). CDR3 length: 13 residues. Between the trimmed V and J ends, which lost 2 bases and 4 bases, there was a span of 8 bases. Some clones are missing from TCRdb's copy, which holds only in-frame ones; the method was immunoSEQ multiplex PCR. The sample contains about 230,000 clones, about nine tenths of which appear only once. Sequenced material: peripheral blood. The source of this sequence is a man aged 25-40 years with COVID-19, enrolled during active disease. V is TRBV7-9 and J is TRBJ1-2; perhaps TRBD1 as D (6 bases). This chain's CDR3 is CASSLKGGYGYTF. CDR3 nucleotides: TGTGCCAGCAGCTTAAAAGGGGGCTATGGCTACACCTTC.